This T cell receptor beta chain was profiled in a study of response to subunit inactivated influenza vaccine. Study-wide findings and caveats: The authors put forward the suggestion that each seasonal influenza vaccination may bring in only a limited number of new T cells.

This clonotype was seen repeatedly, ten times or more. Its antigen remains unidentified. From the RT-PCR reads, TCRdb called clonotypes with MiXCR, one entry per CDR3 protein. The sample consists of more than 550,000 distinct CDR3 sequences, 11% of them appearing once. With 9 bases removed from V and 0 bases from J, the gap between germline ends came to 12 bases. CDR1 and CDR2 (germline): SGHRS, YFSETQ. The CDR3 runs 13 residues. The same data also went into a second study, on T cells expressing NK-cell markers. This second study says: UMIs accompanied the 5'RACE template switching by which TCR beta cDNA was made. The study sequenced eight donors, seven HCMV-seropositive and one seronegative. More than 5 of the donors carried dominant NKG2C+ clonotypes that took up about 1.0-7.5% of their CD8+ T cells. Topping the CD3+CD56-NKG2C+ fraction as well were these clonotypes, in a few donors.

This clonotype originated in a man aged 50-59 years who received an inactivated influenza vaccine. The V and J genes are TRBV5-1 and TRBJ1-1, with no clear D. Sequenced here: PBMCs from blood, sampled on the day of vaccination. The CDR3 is CATAEVMNTEAFF. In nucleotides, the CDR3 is TGCGCCACCGCGGAAGTAATGAACACTGAAGCTTTCTTT.